This T cell receptor (beta chain) is drawn from a study of blood T cell repertoires in COVID-19. Two consecutive negative NP/OP PCR tests, clearance, or resolved symptoms defined Cohort 3 recovery. In the authors' workflow: Reference gene primer amplification yielded estimated nucleated cell counts. Libraries were prepared by immunoSEQ multiplex PCR; TCRdb keeps only in-frame clonotypes and omits some of them. V and J calls and clone size come straight from that table; D and trimming were deduced from the DNA. The sample lists over 120,000 clones, roughly 90% occurring once. Germline V lookup: CDR1 SGHNT, CDR2 YYREEE (reference sequence). V was shortened by 4 bases and J by 0 bases, with 8 bases between the two germline ends. The CDR3 spans 15 residues.

Sequenced input: PBMCs or T cells enriched from blood (not recorded which). The chain has TRBV5-4 and TRBJ1-6, with D maybe TRBD1 (6 bases). The clonotype was recovered from a man aged 45 to 65 who had recovered from COVID-19. The CDR3 loop reads CASSRDNSYNSPLHF. As DNA, the CDR3 is TGTGCCAGCAGCCGGGACAACTCCTATAATTCACCCCTCCACTTT.